This T cell receptor beta chain was recorded in a study of blood T cell repertoires in COVID-19. About the study: Donors in the United States, Italy and Spain gave samples during acute or convalescent COVID-19. Nucleic acid was either cDNA or gDNA, and it came from T cells, B-cell-depleted T cells, or PBMCs.

In the authors' methods: Amplification of reference gene primers provided the estimated nucleated cell counts. Data came from immunoSEQ multiplex PCR; TCRdb stores just in-frame clones and leaves some out. That table furnishes V, J and clone size, whereas the DNA furnished D and trimming. In the table there are 300,000 to 450,000 clones, roughly 86% of which are singletons. With 0 bases removed from V and 5 bases from J, the gap between germline ends came to 19 bases. The CDR3 totals 18 residues. Looked up from germline, CDR1 is LGHDT and CDR2 is YNNKEL (reference sequence). The chain has TRBV3-1 (or the pseudogene TRBV3-2) and TRBJ2-2, with D possibly TRBD2 on 6 matching bases. This TCR was recovered from a human donor with acute or convalescent COVID-19. The donor label of this sample is uncertain. The sample was peripheral blood. The CDR3 bases are TGTGCCAGCAGCCAAGATATTCTGAGTGCGGGGTTGACCGGGGAGCTGTTTTTT. It codes for CASSQDILSAGLTGELFF.